The rows below give T cell receptor beta chains drawn from one sample of a study of blood T cell repertoires in COVID-19. Generated by immunoSEQ multiplex PCR, the TCRdb table keeps only in-frame clones and is missing some. The table includes approximately 170,000 clones, 80% to 85% detected once. The specimen was peripheral blood. Receptors were obtained from a human donor with acute or convalescent COVID-19. The donor label of this sample is uncertain. Each CDR3 is given with its conserved first and last residue. The D gene is left open where the match is weak. Clone size is not always given. Where it is, it says once, few, many or a class for expanded clones.

j_gene | v_gene | d_gene | abundance | CDR3aa | CDR3nt
TRBJ1-1 | TRBV30 | TRBD1 | . | CACDRQGDRNTEAFF | TGTGCCTGTGACAGACAGGGAGATAGGAACACTGAAGCTTTCTTT
TRBJ2-4 | TRBV6-6 | . | . | CASGQSLYIQYF | TGTGCCAGCGGACAGTCTCTCTACATTCAGTACTTC
TRBJ2-5 | TRBV3-1/TRBV3-2 | . | . | CASSGGGGSPETQYF | TGTGCCAGCAGTGGGGGCGGGGGCTCTCCGGAGACCCAGTACTTC
TRBJ1-1 | TRBV27 | . | once | CASSTLAGASNTEAFF | TGTGCCAGCAGTACCCTCGCAGGGGCCTCCAACACTGAAGCTTTCTTT
TRBJ2-7 | TRBV15 | TRBD2 | . | CATSRQTSKAYEQYF | TGTGCCACCAGCAGACAGACTAGCAAAGCATACGAGCAGTACTTC
TRBJ2-5 | TRBV29-1 | TRBD2 | . | CSVGTRETQYF | TGCAGCGTGGGGACTAGAGAGACCCAGTACTTC
TRBJ2-7 | TRBV30 | TRBD2 | once | CAWAPGGGEQYF | TGTGCCTGGGCCCCGGGGGGGGGCGAGCAGTACTTC
TRBJ1-5 | TRBV2 | . | . | CASSEVGRMGNQPQHF | TGTGCCAGCAGTGAGGTGGGCAGGATGGGCAATCAGCCCCAGCATTTT
TRBJ1-2 | TRBV2 | . | . | CASSEEQGILKGYTF | TGTGCCAGCAGTGAAGAGCAGGGGATCTTAAAGGGCTACACCTTC
TRBJ1-1 | TRBV29-1 | . | . | CSVGSGAGTEAFF | TGCAGCGTTGGTAGCGGGGCGGGAACTGAAGCTTTCTTT
TRBJ2-5 | TRBV3-1/TRBV3-2 | . | . | CASSRSGGKQTQYF | TGTGCCAGCAGCCGCTCCGGGGGTAAGCAGACCCAGTACTTC